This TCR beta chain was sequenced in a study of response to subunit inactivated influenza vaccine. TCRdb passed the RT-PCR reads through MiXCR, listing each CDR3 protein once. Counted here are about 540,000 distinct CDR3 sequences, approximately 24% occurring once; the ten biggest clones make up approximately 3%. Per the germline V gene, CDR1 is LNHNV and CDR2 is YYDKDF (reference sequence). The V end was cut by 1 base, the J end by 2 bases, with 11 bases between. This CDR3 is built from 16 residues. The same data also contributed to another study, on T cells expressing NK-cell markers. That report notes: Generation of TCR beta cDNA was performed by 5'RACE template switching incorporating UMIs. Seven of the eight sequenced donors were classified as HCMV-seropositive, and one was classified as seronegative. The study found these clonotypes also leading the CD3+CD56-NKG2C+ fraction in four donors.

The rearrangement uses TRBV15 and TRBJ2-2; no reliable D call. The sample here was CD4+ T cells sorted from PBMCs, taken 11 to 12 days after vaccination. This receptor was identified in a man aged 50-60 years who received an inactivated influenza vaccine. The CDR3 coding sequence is TGTGCCACCAGCAGAGGGACGGCCCTCAACACCGGGGAGCTGTTTTTT. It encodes CATSRGTALNTGELFF.